The 9 T cell receptor delta chains below were found in one sample sequenced in a study of γδ T cells in repeated Plasmodium falciparum infection. TCRdb re-called the multiplex PCR reads via CATT. The data show about 89,000 delta-chain clones, with around 1.4% seen just once and about 10% held by the top ten. Bulk repertoires came from Vgamma9/Vdelta2+ or Vdelta2-negative gammadelta T cells flow-sorted from PBMC. Sequenced: gamma-delta T cells from blood. These receptors all come from a pool of human donors (malaria-infected and uninfected, not separated).

Concerning this clone itself: A read error is the likely source, as a far larger clone sits one nucleotide away. This sample also contains other DNA sequences that code for the same CDR3. The J gene is TRDJ3, the V gene TRDV2; 9 bases are shared with TRDD3. No J gene was available from TCRdb, and it was assigned here by a germline match of the DNA. The length of the CDR3 is 15 residues. Germline CDR1 reads GEAIGNYY; CDR2 reads EKD. The CDR3 DNA reads as TGCGCCTGTGACTGGGGGACCTGGGACACCCGACAGATGTTTTTC. Translation gives CACDWGTWDTRQMFF.

This clone was detected many times. V gene TRDV1 combines with J gene TRDJ1; D might be TRDD2 (5 bases). The V end lost 2 bases, the J end lost 3 bases, and 19 bases lay between the germline ends. The length of the CDR3 is 17 residues. Germline V gives CDR1 TSWWSYY, CDR2 QGS. Here the CDR3 DNA reads TGTGCTCTTGGGGAAAACTTCCCTTATTATTGCGCCGATAAACTCATCTTT. Translated, it gives CALGENFPYYCADKLIF.

This clone came up a few times. The protein held in TCRdb is that of a much larger clone and does not match this DNA's translation at residue 6, likely because of a read error; the protein shown is translated from the DNA. The chain combines TRDV1 with TRDJ1; D unresolved. TCRdb offers no J gene call, so here the DNA was matched to germline to obtain one. The CDR3 is 19 amino acids. From germline, CDR1 is TSWWSYY and CDR2 QGS. Trimming pared 1 base from V and 2 bases from J, leaving 23 bases between. CDR3 sequence (DNA): TGTGCTCTTGGGGAACCAGAGTCGTCCCGGTCCTTTATTACCGATAAACTCATCTTT. It specifies CALGEPESSRSFITDKLIF.

This clone was seen more than once but under ten times. Other DNA sequences in this specimen translate into the identical CDR3. No J gene call was made, and the V gene is TRDV1; the table calls TRDD3, which could not be checked here. CDR1 and CDR2 (germline): TSWWSYY, QGS. The CDR3 runs 15 residues. Here the CDR3 reads CALGELESYVAKLIF. CDR3 sequence (DNA): TGTGCTCTTGGGGAACTCGAGTCCTACGTCGCAAAACTCATTTTT.

At least ten counts were recorded for this clone. The gene calls are TRDV1 and TRDJ1; 7 bases are shared with TRDD2. Germline V gene sequence: CDR1 TSWWSYY, CDR2 QGS. V lost 0 bases, J lost 3 bases, and 13 bases stayed unmatched. The CDR3 contains 18 residues. The CDR3 DNA reads TGTGCTCTTGGGGAACTGGGCCTTCCTCCGCCGGGGGCCGATAAACTCATCTTT. Its translation is CALGELGLPPPGADKLIF.

About this clone: A read error likely explains why the TCRdb protein, taken from a much larger clone, differs from this DNA's translation at residue 15; the protein shown is translated from the DNA. The CDR3 DNA reads as TGTGCTCTTGGGGTCCTAAGGGACTGGGGGTCCTCGGATAAACCCATCTTT. This codes for CALGVLRDWGSSDKPIF. The V gene corresponds to TRDV1; no J gene was called; TRDD3 is taken as the D call from the table, unchecked against the DNA. This CDR3 comprises 17 residues. Germline V gives CDR1 TSWWSYY, CDR2 QGS.

This clone was seen more than once but under ten times. A far larger clone is only one base removed, so a read error is likely. Other DNA sequences from this sample encode an identical CDR3 as well. The V and J genes are TRDV1 and TRDJ1; 7 positions agree with TRDD3. The germline gives CDR1 TSWWSYY, CDR2 QGS. There are 17 residues in the CDR3. The junction had 22 bases not matched to a gene; V was cut back by 5 bases and J by 10 bases. The CDR3 DNA sequence: TGTGCTCTTGGGACCTCGGGTGTGCTGGGGGGAAGGCTTGGACTCATCTTT. Protein product: CALGTSGVLGGRLGLIF.

Only a few counts were recorded for this clone. The protein in TCRdb stems from a much larger clone and differs at residue 11 from this DNA's translation, likely a read error; here the protein is translated from the DNA. The J gene went uncalled, whereas the V gene is TRDV1; the D segment call TRDD3 is taken from the table without a DNA check. This CDR3 has 19 residues. Germline values: CDR1 TSWWSYY, CDR2 QGS. CDR3 in amino acids: CALNHKANWGTRPTDKLTF. CDR3 in DNA: TGTGCTCTCAATCACAAGGCAAACTGGGGGACACGGCCCACCGATAAACTCACCTTT.

This clone was detected ten times or more. This sample includes further DNA sequences coding for the same CDR3. This chain connects TRDV3 to TRDJ1, with TRDD3 identical over 11 bases. The CDR3 is made up of 21 amino acids. V shed 4 bases, J shed 0 bases, and the junction held 25 bases outside the gene matches. Looked up from germline, CDR1 is TVYSNPD and CDR2 is GDNSRS (reference sequence). The chain's CDR3 is CASPSHVLGDRAGSYTDKLIF. CDR3 bases: TGTGCCTCGCCTTCCCACGTACTGGGGGATAGGGCAGGATCGTACACCGATAAACTCATCTTT.